The 17 T cell receptor beta chains below all came from one sample that was sequenced in a study of T cell responses to AZD1222 COVID-19 vaccine. Libraries were prepared by immunoSEQ multiplex PCR; TCRdb keeps only in-frame clonotypes and omits some of them. The data hold some 100,000 clones, with around 87% observed a single time. The sample was peripheral blood, taken on day 0 of AZD1222 vaccination. The receptors derive from an adult in good health.

This clone was counted a few times. The chain carries TRBV2 and TRBJ2-7, with 7 bases fitting TRBD2. J lost 3 bases, V lost 8 bases, and 7 bases had no gene match. Germline V gene data show CDR1 as SNHLY and CDR2 as FYNNEI. The CDR3 has 13 residues. CDR3 protein: CASGGLVNYEQYF. CDR3 DNA sequence: TGTGCCAGCGGAGGACTAGTTAACTACGAGCAGTACTTC.

Relative to its sample, this clone is medium-sized. The chain employs TRBV2 and TRBJ2-7; TRBD2 matches at 7 bases. V was pared by 6 bases and J by 2 bases, with 19 bases of the junction left unmatched. The length of the CDR3 is 18 residues. CDR1 and CDR2 (germline): SNHLY, FYNNEI. The CDR3 coding sequence is TGTGCCAGCAGAGAGTCACTAGCGACCCGAGTAGGAACCTACGAGCAGTACTTC. It is translated as CASRESLATRVGTYEQYF.

The chain has TRBV9 and TRBJ2-6; no definite D call. Trimming removed 0 bases from V and 1 base from J, with 5 bases in between. Germline V gene lookup returns CDR1 SGDLS and CDR2 YYNGEE. The CDR3 runs 15 residues. The CDR3 region has the DNA TGTGCCAGCAGCGTAGACTATTCTGGGGCCAACGTCCTGACTTTC. This gives the protein CASSVDYSGANVLTF.

The gene calls are TRBV4-1 and TRBJ2-5, with D unresolved. CDR1 and CDR2 (germline): MGHRA, YSYEKL. Trimming took off 1 base at V and 7 bases at J, with 13 bases between the two ends. The length of the CDR3 is 14 residues. The CDR3 region has the DNA TGCGCCAGCAGCCAAGTGGGCCTGGCTGGGACCCAGTACTTC. This gives the protein CASSQVGLAGTQYF.

The chain is built from TRBV5-1 and TRBJ2-5; possible D gene TRBD2, 5 bases. CDR1 and CDR2 (germline): SGHRS, YFSETQ. Trimming stripped 7 bases from V and 2 bases from J, with 15 bases between. The CDR3 runs 14 residues. The CDR3 region is CASSTTPGQETQYF. CDR3 bases: TGCGCCAGCTCGACAACCCCGGGGCAAGAGACCCAGTACTTC. The full variable domain, rest sourced from reference TRBV5-1 and TRBJ2-5, is KAGVTQTPRYLIKTRGQQVTLSCSPISGHRSVSWYQQTPGQGLQFLFEYFSETQRNKGNFPGRFSGRQFSNSRSEMNVSTLELGDSALYLCASSTTPGQETQYFGPGTRLLVL.

This chain links TRBV19 with TRBJ2-6; 9 positions agree with TRBD1. The CDR3 spans 17 residues. The V and J ends lost 5 bases and 5 bases, in that order; junction bases with no gene match: 10. Germline V gene sequence: CDR1 LNHDA, CDR2 SQIVND (reference sequence). The CDR3 coding sequence is TGTGCCAGTAGTCCGGGACAGGGCCCAGGAAGGGCCAACGTCCTGACTTTC. This translates into CASSPGQGPGRANVLTF.

This clone has a count of ten or more. V usage is TRBV9 and J usage is TRBJ2-1; the match to TRBD2 covers 7 bases. This CDR3 comprises 14 residues. The J segment lost 9 bases and the V segment lost 4 bases, leaving 10 bases of the junction unmatched. Germline values: CDR1 SGDLS, CDR2 YYNGEE. The CDR3 loop reads CASSTPYRGGEQFF. The CDR3 DNA is TGTGCCAGCAGCACCCCTTACCGCGGGGGTGAGCAGTTCTTC.

The chain links TRBV28 to TRBJ1-5, with D tentatively TRBD1 (6 bases). The germline V gene has CDR1 MDHEN and CDR2 SYDVKM. Deletions cut 2 bases from V and 2 bases from J, with 10 bases between. The CDR3 has 15 residues. CDR3 sequence (DNA): TGTGCCAGCAGTTTAGGGGGCCCTGGCAATCAGCCCCAGCATTTT. Encoded protein: CASSLGGPGNQPQHF.

The V call is TRBV9, the J call TRBJ1-1, with D possibly TRBD1 on 5 matching bases. Germline CDR1 reads SGDLS; CDR2 reads YYNGEE. Trimming removed 0 bases from V and 7 bases from J, with 10 bases in between. The CDR3 consists of 13 residues. The CDR3 loop reads CASSVGGRLEAFF. DNA for the CDR3: TGTGCCAGCAGCGTAGGGGGGAGGCTTGAAGCTTTCTTT.

The chain combines TRBV7-3 with TRBJ1-2, with a tentative D call TRBD1 (5 bases). CDR3 length equals 14 residues. Germline CDR1 and CDR2: SGHTA and FQGTGA. V was clipped by 3 bases and J by 4 bases, with 12 bases between them. The CDR3 nucleotides are TGTGCCAGCAGCTTGGGGGAAAAGGGCTATGGCTACACCTTC. Translating it yields CASSLGEKGYGYTF. The full variable domain, in which reference TRBV7-3 and TRBJ1-2 provide the parts outside the CDR3, is GAGVSQTPSNKVTEKGKYVELRCDPISGHTALYWYRQSLGQGPEFLIYFQGTGAADDSGLPNDRFFAVRPEGSVSTLKIQRTERGDSAVYLCASSLGEKGYGYTFGSGTRLTVV.

The V call is TRBV3-1 (or the pseudogene TRBV3-2), the J call TRBJ1-6; D is undetermined. Germline CDR1 and CDR2: LGHDT and YNNKEL (reference sequence). Deletions cut 1 base from V and 6 bases from J, with 10 bases between. The CDR3 has 15 amino acids. In DNA, the CDR3 is TGTGCCAGCAGCCAAGCCTTAGCTTTTAATTCACCCCTCCACTTT. Its translation: CASSQALAFNSPLHF.

V and J are TRBV6-6 and TRBJ1-1, with D maybe TRBD1 (5 bases). The CDR3 runs to 14 residues. V lost 3 bases, J lost 4 bases, and 12 bases lay in between. Germline V gives CDR1 MNHNY, CDR2 SVGAGI (reference sequence). The CDR3 DNA reads TGTGCCAGCAGTTATCCCAGGGAGGCCACTGAAGCTTTCTTT. Its translation: CASSYPREATEAFF.

In this sample, this clone turned up a few times. The CDR3 DNA follows: TGTGCCAGCAGTTCAACCGGGACAAGTTACGAGCAGTACTTC. As protein: CASSSTGTSYEQYF. The chain recombines TRBV27 with TRBJ2-7; tentative D call: TRBD1 (6 bases). V was trimmed by 4 bases and J by 4 bases, leaving 14 bases between them. Germline V gene sequence: CDR1 MNHEY, CDR2 SMNVEV (reference sequence). This CDR3 contains 14 residues.

The chain carries TRBV7-3 and TRBJ2-6; D remains unclear. Per germline, CDR1 SGHTA and CDR2 FQGTGA. V lost 3 bases to trimming and J lost 2 bases, with 5 bases between them. CDR3 length: 14 amino acids. For the CDR3, the DNA is TGTGCCAGCAGCTTGCAACCTGGGGCCAACGTCCTGACTTTC. This encodes CASSLQPGANVLTF.

The chain is built from TRBV7-3 and TRBJ1-1; D gene ambiguous. The CDR3 is made up of 13 amino acids. Germline V lookup: CDR1 SGHTA, CDR2 FQGTGA. Trimming took 5 bases from V and 4 from J, leaving 11 bases between them. CDR3 protein: CASSQTVLTEAFF. CDR3 DNA: TGTGCCAGCAGCCAAACAGTACTCACTGAAGCTTTCTTT. Using reference TRBV7-3 and TRBJ1-1 for the parts outside the CDR3, the full variable domain is GAGVSQTPSNKVTEKGKYVELRCDPISGHTALYWYRQSLGQGPEFLIYFQGTGAADDSGLPNDRFFAVRPEGSVSTLKIQRTERGDSAVYLCASSQTVLTEAFFGQGTRLTVV.

The chain couples TRBV6-5 to TRBJ2-5, with D possibly called TRBD1 or TRBD2 (6 bases each). Trimming pared 0 bases from V and 1 base from J, leaving 12 bases between. Looked up from germline, CDR1 is MNHEY and CDR2 is SVGAGI. The CDR3 is 16 residues long. CDR3 sequence: CASSYSGGAGQETQYF. In nucleotides, the CDR3 is TGTGCCAGCAGTTACTCCGGGGGCGCGGGCCAAGAGACCCAGTACTTC.

The V gene is TRBV6-5, the J gene TRBJ2-7; possible D gene TRBD1, 5 bases. V was pared by 0 bases and J by 6 bases, with 9 bases between. Germline assignment: CDR1 MNHEY and CDR2 SVGAGI. The length of the CDR3 is 13 residues. CDR3 DNA: TGTGCCAGCAGTTACTCAGCCAGGGTCGAGCAGTACTTC. This sequence encodes CASSYSARVEQYF.